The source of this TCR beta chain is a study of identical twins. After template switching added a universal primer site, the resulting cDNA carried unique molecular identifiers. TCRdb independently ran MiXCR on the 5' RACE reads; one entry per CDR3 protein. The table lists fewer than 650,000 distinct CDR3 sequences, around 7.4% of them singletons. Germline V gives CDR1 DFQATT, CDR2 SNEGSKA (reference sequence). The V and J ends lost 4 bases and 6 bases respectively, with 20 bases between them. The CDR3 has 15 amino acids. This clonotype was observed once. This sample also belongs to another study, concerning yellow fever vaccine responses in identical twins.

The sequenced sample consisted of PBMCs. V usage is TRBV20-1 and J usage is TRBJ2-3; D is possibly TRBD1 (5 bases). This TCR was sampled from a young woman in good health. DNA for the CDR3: TGCAGTGCTACAAGGGGTAGCTCCTCGCTGGATACGCAGTATTTT. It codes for CSATRGSSSLDTQYF.